A single sample gave rise to the 5 T cell receptor beta chains below, sequenced in a study of T-cell memory formation after mild COVID-19. TCRdb ran MiXCR on the 5' RACE reads and lists one entry per CDR3 protein. The sample yields 540,000 or so distinct CDR3 sequences, around 20% seen once. The sample was PBMCs or a T cell subset sorted from them (not recorded which). The receptors derive from an adult woman who had mild COVID-19 (a few samples of this study predate the infection). Cell type and time point are not known.

V is TRBV19 and J is TRBJ2-1; D gene uncertain. Looked up from germline, CDR1 is LNHDA and CDR2 is SQIVND (reference sequence). V was pared by 3 bases and J by 10 bases, with 7 bases between. The CDR3 contains 11 residues. The CDR3 here is CASSIVDEQFF. The DNA of the CDR3 is TGTGCCAGTAGTATCGTCGACGAGCAGTTCTTC.

Only a few counts were recorded for this clonotype. The genes are TRBV7-3 and TRBJ2-5, with 7 bases matching TRBD2. CDR3 size: 13 residues. The V segment lost 2 bases and the J segment 10 bases; nucleotides outside the gene matches: 7. Looked up from germline, CDR1 is SGHTA and CDR2 is FQGTGA. The CDR3 nucleotides read TGTGCCAGCAGCTTATTCGCGGAGCGGGACCAGTACTTC. Protein sequence: CASSLFAERDQYF.

The chain has TRBV9 and TRBJ2-3; 7 bases agree with TRBD1. Germline CDR1 and CDR2: SGDLS and YYNGEE. CDR3 length equals 14 residues. Trimming took 3 bases from V and 8 from J; bases not matched to a gene: 9. In nucleotides, the CDR3 is TGTGCCAGCAGCGGCCAGGACAGGACGCTTACGCAGTATTTT. Translating gives CASSGQDRTLTQYF.

J is TRBJ2-2 and V is TRBV3-1; the D call may be TRBD1 or TRBD2 (5 bases each). Germline CDR1 reads LGHDT; CDR2 reads YNNKEL (reference sequence). The germline V and J ends were trimmed by 4 bases and 5 bases, with 8 bases remaining between them. The CDR3 sequence is 13 residues long. In DNA form, the CDR3 reads TGTGCCAGCAGCCGGGACGGGACCGGGGAGCTGTTTTTT. Translated: CASSRDGTGELFF.

The sample holds a few counts of this clonotype. One junction end does not reproduce the germline sequence, and a read error may be involved. The rearrangement links TRBV7-7 to TRBJ2-2; 10 bases agree with TRBD2. The CDR3 is 15 residues long. Germline loops: CDR1 SSHAT, CDR2 FNYEAQ (reference sequence). CDR3 coding DNA: TGTGCTAGCAGCGCAACTAGCGGGGCGATCGGGGAGCTGTTTTTT. Encoded protein: CASSATSGAIGELFF.